The clone carrying this T cell receptor beta chain has only a few counts. As yet, its antigen is unknown. This sample stems from a study of cytomegalovirus exposure and HLA in healthy donors. About the study: Counted in an early data release were tens of millions of unique TCRs from HLA-typed donors. General study findings and limits: A later analysis showed HLA-associated TCR beta chains outstripping equally common others in clonal expansion. The study carried out a later analysis of TCR beta sequences. It associated some 15,000 of them with specific HLA alleles at a false discovery rate of 0.05.

The CDR3 contains 12 residues. J lost 10 bases, V lost 1 base, and 2 bases had no gene match. Germline CDR1 LGHNA, CDR2 YNFKEQ. PCR involved 60 Vbeta and 13 Jbeta primers. The assay was immunoSEQ multiplex PCR, and TCRdb's table has in-frame clones only and misses some. The table records around 130,000 clones, over 65% of them present only once. The gene calls are TRBV4-2 and TRBJ1-1; 8 bases are shared with TRBD1. The specimen sequenced was PBMCs. The TCR comes from a middle-aged woman in good health and CMV-seropositive. The CDR3 loop reads CASSQGTGSAFF. The CDR3 DNA reads TGTGCCAGCAGCCAAGGGACAGGGTCAGCTTTCTTT.